A selection of T cell receptor beta chains follows, all from one sample in a study of cytomegalovirus exposure and HLA in healthy donors. Sequencing was performed with immunoSEQ multiplex PCR; in TCRdb, only in-frame clones are kept and a portion is missing. Here the sample table reports tens of thousands of clones. Material for sequencing was PBMCs. The receptors were sampled from a middle-aged man in good health and CMV-seronegative. The CDR3 runs from the conserved cysteine through the conserved F or W. The order of the fields is V gene, D gene, J gene, CDR3 length, CDR3 DNA, CDR3 protein. The D gene is left open where the match is weak.

TRBV28	-	TRBJ1-5	16	TGTGCCAGCAGTGATCAGGGAACTAATAGCAATCAGCCCCAGCATTTT	CASSDQGTNSNQPQHF
TRBV7-9	TRBD2	TRBJ2-2	17	TGTGCCAGCAGGGCTTTGGCTAGCGGGGGAAACACCGGGGAGCTGTTTTTT	CASRALASGGNTGELFF
TRBV30	-	TRBJ2-7	14	TGTGCCTGGAGTGTACTCGTTAGCTCCTACGAGCAGTACTTC	CAWSVLVSSYEQYF
TRBV18	-	TRBJ2-5	14	TGTGCCAGCTCAATACCGGGAAACCAAGAGACCCAGTACTTC	CASSIPGNQETQYF
TRBV27	-	TRBJ1-6	17	TGTGCCAGCAGTTTATCGGGAGGGAACTCCTATAATTCACCCCTCCACTTT	CASSLSGGNSYNSPLHF
TRBV4-2	-	TRBJ2-3	15	TGTGCCAGCACCCACGGTGGCAGGGCGACAGATACGCAGTATTTT	CASTHGGRATDTQYF
TRBV5-1	TRBD1	TRBJ2-2	16	TGCGCCAGCAGGCCCTGGACAGGGTCGGGCACCGGGGAGCTGTTTTTT	CASRPWTGSGTGELFF
TRBV28	TRBD1	TRBJ2-7	15	TGTGCCAGCAGTTCCACAGGGGGCCTCTCCTACGAGCAGTACTTC	CASSSTGGLSYEQYF
TRBV18	TRBD2	TRBJ2-7	14	TGTGCCAGCTCACCCGGACTAGGAGACTACGAGCAGTACTTC	CASSPGLGDYEQYF
TRBV19	-	TRBJ1-5	13	TGTGCCTGTTCAGGACTCGCCAATCAGCCCCAGCATTTT	CACSGLANQPQHF
TRBV4-2	TRBD1	TRBJ2-2	17	TGTGCCAGCAGCCAAGAAGGGGCAGGGGGCGTCACCGGGGAGCTGTTTTTT	CASSQEGAGGVTGELFF
TRBV6-6	-	TRBJ2-5	12	TGTGCCAGCAGTACCAGGGAAGAGACCCAGTACTTC	CASSTREETQYF
TRBV28	-	TRBJ1-1	12	TGTGCCAGCCGGGACTTGAACACTGAAGCTTTCTTT	CASRDLNTEAFF
TRBV2	-	TRBJ1-2	13	TGTGCCAGCAGTGAAGGAGGGTTCAGTGGCTACACCTTC	CASSEGGFSGYTF
TRBV2	-	TRBJ1-2	15	TGTGCCAGCAGTGAAACACGGGACACCAGTTATGGCTACACCTTC	CASSETRDTSYGYTF
TRBV2	TRBD1	TRBJ2-7	14	TGTGCCAGCAGTGATCCCAGGGGGCGATACGAGCAGTACTTC	CASSDPRGRYEQYF
TRBV7-2	-	TRBJ2-1	12	TGTGCCAGCAGCTTCTTTAACAATGAGCAGTTCTTC	CASSFFNNEQFF
TRBV28	-	TRBJ2-2	11	TGTGCCAGCAGTTTTGGCACGGAGCTGTTTTTT	CASSFGTELFF
TRBV6-1	TRBD1	TRBJ1-5	24	TGTGCCAGCAGTGAATGGGTTTACGGGGGACAGACTTATAGCAATAGACGCCGCAATCAGCCCCAGCATTTT	CASSEWVYGGQTYSNRRRNQPQHF
TRBV6-1	TRBD2	TRBJ2-5	13	TGTGCCAGCAGTGAGGGAATGCAGCGGGGGAGCCACTTC	CASSEGMQRGSHF
TRBV9	TRBD1	TRBJ2-2	19	TGTGCCAGCAGCGTAGGTTTGGTGGAAGACAGGGGGCGGACCGGGGAGCTGTTTTTT	CASSVGLVEDRGRTGELFF
TRBV7-8	-	TRBJ1-2	15	TGTGCCAGCAGCTTAGATCCGGGTGGATATAATGGCTACACCTTC	CASSLDPGGYNGYTF
TRBV6-5	-	TRBJ2-3	13	TGTGCCAGCAGTTTATCGAGCACAGATACGCAGTATTTT	CASSLSSTDTQYF
TRBV7-9	-	TRBJ2-3	14	TGTGCCAGCAGCTCGGGACTTTTCACAGATACGCAGTATTTT	CASSSGLFTDTQYF
TRBV7-6	TRBD2	TRBJ2-2	17	TGTGCCAGCAGCGTGGGACTAGCGGGGACGAACACCGGGGAGCTGTTTTTT	CASSVGLAGTNTGELFF
TRBV6-1	TRBD1	TRBJ2-7	18	TGTGCCAGCAGTGGCCGAGACAGGGGCCAGAGGCACTCCTACGAGCAGTACTTC	CASSGRDRGQRHSYEQYF
TRBV18	TRBD1	TRBJ1-6	18	TGTGCCAGCTCACCCCTTATTGCTGGGCAGGGGGTTTCTTCACCCCTCCACTTT	CASSPLIAGQGVSSPLHF
TRBV20-1	-	TRBJ1-1	10	TGCAGTGCTGAGAGGACTGAAGCTTTCTTT	CSAERTEAFF
TRBV6-1	-	TRBJ1-2	12	TGTGCCAGCAGTTTAACTAACTATGGCTACACCTTC	CASSLTNYGYTF
TRBV6-1	TRBD1	TRBJ2-1	15	TGTGCCAGCAGTGCTGAGACAGGGACAGTCAATGAGCAGTTCTTC	CASSAETGTVNEQFF
TRBV18	-	TRBJ2-7	13	TGTGCCAGCTCACCAGAAGAGATCTACGAGCAGTACTTC	CASSPEEIYEQYF
TRBV28	-	TRBJ2-1	15	TGTGCCAGCACCTCTCAGGGGGGCAACTACAATGAGCAGTTCTTC	CASTSQGGNYNEQFF
TRBV19	TRBD1	TRBJ2-7	14	TGTGCCAGTAGTATAAGAGGGACAGGGCTGGAGCAGTACTTC	CASSIRGTGLEQYF
TRBV29-1	-	TRBJ2-1	14	TGCAGCGTTGAGACGGGGTACCCTTACAATGAGCAGTTCTTC	CSVETGYPYNEQFF
TRBV4-3	-	TRBJ2-2	16	TGCGCCAGCAGCCAAGATGACGACACCAACACCGGGGAGCTGTTTTTT	CASSQDDDTNTGELFF
TRBV2	-	TRBJ1-5	14	TGTGCCAGCAGTGCGCTGGGGCGTAATCAGCCCCAGCATTTT	CASSALGRNQPQHF
TRBV18	-	TRBJ2-7	15	TGTGCCAGCTCATCGACGGACATGGCTGCATACGAGCAGTACTTC	CASSSTDMAAYEQYF
TRBV7-3	TRBD1	TRBJ1-1	15	TGTGCCAGCAGCTTAATGACAGGGGGCCGCACTGAAGCTTTCTTT	CASSLMTGGRTEAFF
TRBV6-1	-	TRBJ1-1	13	TGTGCCAGCAGTGAAGCAGGAGGTCTGGGGGCTTTCTTT	CASSEAGGLGAFF
TRBV2	-	TRBJ2-1	15	TGTGCCAGCACCACACAGGGAAGCTCCTACAATGAGCAGTTCTTC	CASTTQGSSYNEQFF
TRBV7-8	TRBD1	TRBJ2-1	17	TGTGCCAGCAGCTTATTTGGGAACAGGGGTTGGGAGAATGAGCAGTTCTTC	CASSLFGNRGWENEQFF
TRBV5-1	-	TRBJ2-3	16	TGCGCCAGCAGCTTGAGAGCGGGCCTTAGCACAGATACGCAGTATTTT	CASSLRAGLSTDTQYF
TRBV4-3	TRBD1	TRBJ2-7	15	TGCGCCAGCAGCCTCTCGACAGGGGGGGCCTACGAGCAGTACTTC	CASSLSTGGAYEQYF
TRBV28	-	TRBJ1-2	12	TGTGCCAGCAGTTTGGCGGACTATGGCTACACCTTC	CASSLADYGYTF
TRBV29-1	-	TRBJ2-3	18	TGCAGCGTTGATACTTGGGGTAAGGCGGGGGCTCCCACAGATACGCAGTATTTT	CSVDTWGKAGAPTDTQYF
TRBV28	TRBD1	TRBJ2-7	14	TGTGCCATAGACGGACAGGGGGTGTCCTACGAGCAGTACTTC	CAIDGQGVSYEQYF
TRBV10-3	-	TRBJ1-5	13	TGTGCCATCACTCAAACCCAGAATCAGCCCCAGCATTTT	CAITQTQNQPQHF
TRBV29-1	TRBD1	TRBJ1-1	16	TGCAGCAGCTTATTGTGGGGGGACAGGGAAAGTACTGAAGATTTCTTT	CSSLLWGDRESTEDFF
TRBV4-1	TRBD2	TRBJ2-6	17	TGCGCCAGCAGCCAAGTTTGGGGGGGAGCTGGGGCCAACGTCCTGACTTTC	CASSQVWGGAGANVLTF
TRBV28	-	TRBJ2-6	14	TGTGCCAGCCATCTAAGCTCTGGGGCCAACGTCCTGACTTTC	CASHLSSGANVLTF
TRBV7-9	-	TRBJ1-1	11	TGTGCCAGCAGCTTGGAGACAGCAGCTTTCTTT	CASSLETAAFF
TRBV2	-	TRBJ1-6	15	TGTGCCAGCAGTGAGGTAGCCGCAAGGGGTTCACCCCTCCACTTT	CASSEVAARGSPLHF
TRBV7-9	TRBD1	TRBJ1-4	13	TGTGCCAGCAGCTCGACAGGGTATGAAAAACTGTTTTTT	CASSSTGYEKLFF
TRBV11-2	-	TRBJ1-5	16	TGTGCCAGCAGCTTAGGACGTACAGGGACCGATCAGCCCCAGCATTTT	CASSLGRTGTDQPQHF
TRBV7-9	TRBD1	TRBJ2-1	15	TGTGCCAGCAGCTCCCGGGACAGAAATTACAATGAGCAGTTCTTC	CASSSRDRNYNEQFF
TRBV5-1	-	TRBJ1-2	13	TGCGCCAGCAGCCCGGCCGGGGTTGATGGCTACACCTTC	CASSPAGVDGYTF
TRBV5-1	TRBD1	TRBJ2-7	15	TGCGCCAGCAGCTTGGGGGGGTGGGACAGGGACGAGCAGTACTTC	CASSLGGWDRDEQYF
TRBV28	TRBD1	TRBJ1-1	16	TGTGCCAGCAGTCCGGGGGGTCAGGGGGCGGTCACTGAAGCTTTCTTT	CASSPGGQGAVTEAFF
TRBV28	-	TRBJ2-7	14	TGTGCCAGCAGTTTTTCGGGGAGTGGATACGAGCAGTACTTC	CASSFSGSGYEQYF